What follows are 13 T cell receptor beta chains derived from one specimen sequenced in a study of shared clonotypes between healthy human individuals. The table came from immunoSEQ multiplex PCR; TCRdb's copy has only in-frame clones and leaves some out. The sample has over a million clones, approximately 96% seen once. Sequenced: naive CD4+ T cells sorted from blood. Specified subset: CD45RA+ positively selected. The source is a man aged 25-45 years in good health.

A single count supports this clone. The chain links TRBV5-1 to TRBJ2-3, with D perhaps assigned TRBD1 or TRBD2 (5 bases each). The CDR3 is made up of 14 amino acids. The germline V gene encodes CDR1 SGHRS and CDR2 YFSETQ. Trimming cost V 4 bases and J 5 bases, with 14 bases left between them. DNA of the CDR3: TGCGCCAGCAGCGCCGGGACCCCTGAAGATACGCAGTATTTT. Residues: CASSAGTPEDTQYF.

The chain links TRBV2 to TRBJ2-7, with D tentatively TRBD2 (5 bases). This CDR3 contains 17 residues. Germline assignment: CDR1 SNHLY and CDR2 FYNNEI. Trimming removed 6 bases from V and 2 bases from J, with 23 bases in between. CDR3 in DNA: TGTGCCAGCAGCAAACGTGGCCGGGAAAGCTCGACCTACGAGCAGTACTTC. Protein product: CASSKRGRESSTYEQYF.

This clone was counted once. The sample contains more than one DNA sequence encoding this CDR3. J is TRBJ1-1 and V is TRBV29-1; 8 nucleotides agree with TRBD1. Germline CDR1 is SQVTM and CDR2 is ANQGSEA. The CDR3 consists of 12 residues. J gave up 2 bases and V 7 bases, and 3 bases lay outside the gene matches. CDR3 nucleotides: TGCAGCGGGGGACAGGTAAACACTGAAGCTTTCTTT. The encoded protein is CSGGQVNTEAFF.

The chain carries TRBV5-1 and TRBJ2-7, with D possibly TRBD1 on 5 matching bases. Germline values: CDR1 SGHRS, CDR2 YFSETQ. The CDR3 loop spans 14 amino acids. V gave up 4 bases and J gave up 0 bases, with 11 bases separating them. The CDR3 here is CASSPRTSSYEQYF. In nucleotides, the CDR3 is TGCGCCAGCAGCCCGAGGACAAGCTCCTACGAGCAGTACTTC.

The count of this clone is one. V usage is TRBV28 and J usage is TRBJ2-5; weak D call: TRBD1 (6 bases). This CDR3 has 15 amino acids. Per the germline V gene, CDR1 is MDHEN and CDR2 is SYDVKM. Deletions cut 3 bases from V and 1 base from J, with 12 bases between. CDR3 residues: CASSLWQGLQETQYF. The DNA of the CDR3 is TGTGCCAGCAGTTTGTGGCAGGGGCTCCAAGAGACCCAGTACTTC.

The J gene is TRBJ2-7, the V gene TRBV7-2, with D uncertain. Germline values: CDR1 SGHTA, CDR2 FQGNSA. Trimming pared 5 bases from V and 0 bases from J, leaving 5 bases between. The CDR3 totals 12 residues. CDR3 coding DNA: TGTGCCAGCAGCCACATCTCCTACGAGCAGTACTTC. It encodes CASSHISYEQYF.

CDR3 sequence (DNA): TGTGCCAGCAGTGAAAGAGGAATCCGCAATCAGCCCCAGCATTTT. It specifies CASSERGIRNQPQHF. The rearrangement joins TRBV2 to TRBJ1-5; D remains unclear. V dropped 2 bases and J dropped 2 bases, with 10 bases sitting between them. The germline V gene has CDR1 SNHLY and CDR2 FYNNEI. The CDR3 loop spans 15 amino acids.

The V and J genes are TRBV7-2 and TRBJ2-1; D call uncertain. The CDR3 contains 12 residues. Trimming stripped 6 bases from V and 6 bases from J, with 9 bases between. The germline V gene encodes CDR1 SGHTA and CDR2 FQGNSA. CDR3 protein: CASSSLFNEQFF. CDR3 coding DNA: TGTGCCAGCAGTTCCCTTTTCAATGAGCAGTTCTTC.

This rearrangement joins TRBV6-1 to TRBJ2-7, with D perhaps being TRBD1 or TRBD2 (6 bases each). V was cut by 4 bases and J by 3 bases, with 25 bases left in between. Germline V CDR1 and CDR2: MNHNS, SASEGT. This CDR3 is 18 amino acids long. CDR3 nucleotide sequence: TGTGCCAGCAGTGCCGGAGGGGGGATGGACATGATTTTCTACGAGCAGTACTTC. This translates into CASSAGGGMDMIFYEQYF.

The rearrangement links TRBV28 to TRBJ1-2, with D unresolved. The V end was cut by 2 bases, the J end by 8 bases, with 12 bases between. The germline gives CDR1 MDHEN, CDR2 SYDVKM. CDR3 length: 13 residues. This chain's CDR3 is CASSLGQVEGYTF. The CDR3 DNA reads TGTGCCAGCAGTTTAGGTCAGGTCGAAGGCTACACCTTC.

This chain uses TRBV27 with TRBJ2-7; perhaps TRBD2 as D (6 bases). The CDR3 spans 17 residues. V lost 0 bases to trimming and J lost 0 bases, with 15 bases between them. The V gene's germline CDR1 is MNHEY and CDR2 SMNVEV (reference sequence). The CDR3 reads CASSLSIGGINSYEQYF. In nucleotides, the CDR3 is TGTGCCAGCAGTTTATCGATCGGCGGGATAAACTCCTACGAGCAGTACTTC.

This rearrangement joins TRBV5-1 to TRBJ2-5, with TRBD2 identical over 7 bases. The CDR3 runs to 15 residues. Germline values: CDR1 SGHRS, CDR2 YFSETQ. V was pared by 1 base and J by 2 bases, with 5 bases of the junction left unmatched. DNA for the CDR3: TGCGCCAGCAGCTTGTGGGGGGGACTGCAAGAGACCCAGTACTTC. Protein product: CASSLWGGLQETQYF.

The chain recombines TRBV25-1 with TRBJ2-3; weak D call: TRBD2 (5 bases). The CDR3 sequence is 15 residues long. Germline-derived CDR1 and CDR2 are MGHDK and SYGVNS. Trimming shortened V by 5 bases and J by 1 base, and 13 bases separated the two germline ends. CDR3 loop: CASSLTAAGTDTQYF. The CDR3 nucleotides read TGTGCCAGCAGTCTTACGGCAGCGGGCACAGATACGCAGTATTTT.